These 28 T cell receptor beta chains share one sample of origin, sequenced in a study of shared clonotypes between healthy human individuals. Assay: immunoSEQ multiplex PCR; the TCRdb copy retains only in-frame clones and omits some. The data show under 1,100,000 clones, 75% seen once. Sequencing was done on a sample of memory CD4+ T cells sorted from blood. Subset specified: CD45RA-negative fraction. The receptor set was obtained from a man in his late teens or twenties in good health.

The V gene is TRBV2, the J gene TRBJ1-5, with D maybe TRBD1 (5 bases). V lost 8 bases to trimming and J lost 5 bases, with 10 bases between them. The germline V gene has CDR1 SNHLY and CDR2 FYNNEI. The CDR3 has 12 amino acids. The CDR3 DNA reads TGTGCCAGCCAGGGCAGTTATCAGCCCCAGCATTTT. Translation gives CASQGSYQPQHF.

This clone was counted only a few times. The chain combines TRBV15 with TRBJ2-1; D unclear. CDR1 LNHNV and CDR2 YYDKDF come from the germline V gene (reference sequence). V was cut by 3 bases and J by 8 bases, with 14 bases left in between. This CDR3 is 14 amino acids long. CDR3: CATSSPWSWDEQFF. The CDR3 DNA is TGTGCCACCAGCAGCCCATGGTCCTGGGATGAGCAGTTCTTC.

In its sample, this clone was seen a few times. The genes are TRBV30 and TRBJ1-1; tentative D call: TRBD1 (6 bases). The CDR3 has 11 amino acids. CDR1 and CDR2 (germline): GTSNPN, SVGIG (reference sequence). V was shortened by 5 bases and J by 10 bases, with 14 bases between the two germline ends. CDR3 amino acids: CAWAAGVAAFF. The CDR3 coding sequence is TGTGCCTGGGCCGCAGGGGTGGCAGCTTTCTTT. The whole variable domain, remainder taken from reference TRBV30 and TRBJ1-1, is SQTIHQWPATLVQPVGSPLSLECTVEGTSNPNLYWYRQAAGRGLQLLFYSVGIGQISSEVPQNLSASRPQDRQFILSSKKLLLSDSGFYLCAWAAGVAAFFGQGTRLTVV.

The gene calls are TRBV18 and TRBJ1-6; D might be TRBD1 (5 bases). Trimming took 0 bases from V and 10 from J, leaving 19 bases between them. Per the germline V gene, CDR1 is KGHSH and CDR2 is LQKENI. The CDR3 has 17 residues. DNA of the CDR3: TGTGCCAGCTCACCACCTGAAGTTTCGGGGGGAGGATCACCCCTCCACTTT. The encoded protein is CASSPPEVSGGGSPLHF.

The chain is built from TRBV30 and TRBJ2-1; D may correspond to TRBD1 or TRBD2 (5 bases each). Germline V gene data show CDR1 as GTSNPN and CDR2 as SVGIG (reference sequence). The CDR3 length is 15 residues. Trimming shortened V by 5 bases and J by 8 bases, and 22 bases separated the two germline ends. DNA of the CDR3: TGTGCCTGGGGGGACGGGGCTTTGATGGTAGATGAGCAGTTCTTC. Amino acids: CAWGDGALMVDEQFF.

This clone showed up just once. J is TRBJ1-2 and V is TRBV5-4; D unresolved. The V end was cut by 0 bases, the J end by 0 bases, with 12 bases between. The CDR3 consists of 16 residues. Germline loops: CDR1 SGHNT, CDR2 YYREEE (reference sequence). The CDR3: CASSLVRSTSNYGYTF. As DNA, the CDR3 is TGTGCCAGCAGCTTGGTTCGGTCTACCTCTAACTATGGCTACACCTTC. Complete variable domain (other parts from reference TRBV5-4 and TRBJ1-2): ETGVTQSPTHLIKTRGQQVTLRCSSQSGHNTVSWYQQALGQGPQFIFQYYREEENGRGNFPPRFSGLQFPNYSSELNVNALELDDSALYLCASSLVRSTSNYGYTFGSGTRLTVV.

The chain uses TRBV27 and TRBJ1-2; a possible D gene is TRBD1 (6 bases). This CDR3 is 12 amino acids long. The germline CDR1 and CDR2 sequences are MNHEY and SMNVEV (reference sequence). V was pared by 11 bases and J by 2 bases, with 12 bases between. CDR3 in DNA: TGTGCCGGCCCCCAGGGGAACTATGGCTACACCTTC. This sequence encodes CAGPQGNYGYTF.

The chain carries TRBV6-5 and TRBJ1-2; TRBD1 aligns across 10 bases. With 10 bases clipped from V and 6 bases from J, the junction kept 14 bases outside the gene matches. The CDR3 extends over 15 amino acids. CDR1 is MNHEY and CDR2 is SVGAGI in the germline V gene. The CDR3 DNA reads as TGTGCCACCAAAGAAGGGACAGGGGATTTCCATGGCTACACCTTC. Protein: CATKEGTGDFHGYTF.

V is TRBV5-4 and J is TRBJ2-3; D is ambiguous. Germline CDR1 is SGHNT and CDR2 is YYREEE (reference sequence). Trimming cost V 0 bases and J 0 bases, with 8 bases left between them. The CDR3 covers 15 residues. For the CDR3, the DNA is TGTGCCAGCAGCTTGGACGGTTCTAGCACAGATACGCAGTATTTT. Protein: CASSLDGSSTDTQYF. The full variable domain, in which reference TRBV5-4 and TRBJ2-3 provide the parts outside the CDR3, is ETGVTQSPTHLIKTRGQQVTLRCSSQSGHNTVSWYQQALGQGPQFIFQYYREEENGRGNFPPRFSGLQFPNYSSELNVNALELDDSALYLCASSLDGSSTDTQYFGPGTRLTVL.

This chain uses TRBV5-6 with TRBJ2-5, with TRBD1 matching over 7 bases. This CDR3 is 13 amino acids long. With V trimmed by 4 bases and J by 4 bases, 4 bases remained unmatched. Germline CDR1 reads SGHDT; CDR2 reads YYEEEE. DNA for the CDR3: TGTGCCAGCAGCAGGACAGGACCAGAGACCCAGTACTTC. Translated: CASSRTGPETQYF.

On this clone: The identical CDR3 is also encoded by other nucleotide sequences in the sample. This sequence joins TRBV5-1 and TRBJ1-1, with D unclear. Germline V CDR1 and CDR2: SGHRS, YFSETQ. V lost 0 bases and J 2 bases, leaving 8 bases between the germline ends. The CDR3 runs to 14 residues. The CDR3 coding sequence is TGCGCCAGCAGCTTGGAAGGTAGTAACACTGAAGCTTTCTTT. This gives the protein CASSLEGSNTEAFF.

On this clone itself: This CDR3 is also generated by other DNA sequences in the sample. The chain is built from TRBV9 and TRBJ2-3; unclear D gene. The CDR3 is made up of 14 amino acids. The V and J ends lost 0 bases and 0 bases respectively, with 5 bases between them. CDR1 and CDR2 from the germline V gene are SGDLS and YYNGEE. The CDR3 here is CASSVEGSTDTQYF. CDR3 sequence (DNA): TGTGCCAGCAGCGTAGAGGGCAGCACAGATACGCAGTATTTT.

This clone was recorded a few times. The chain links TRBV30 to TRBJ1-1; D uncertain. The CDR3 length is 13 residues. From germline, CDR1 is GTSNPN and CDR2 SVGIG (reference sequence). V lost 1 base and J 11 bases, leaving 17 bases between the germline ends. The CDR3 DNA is TGTGCCTGGAGTGAAACCACAGACTCTACGGCTTTCTTT. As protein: CAWSETTDSTAFF.

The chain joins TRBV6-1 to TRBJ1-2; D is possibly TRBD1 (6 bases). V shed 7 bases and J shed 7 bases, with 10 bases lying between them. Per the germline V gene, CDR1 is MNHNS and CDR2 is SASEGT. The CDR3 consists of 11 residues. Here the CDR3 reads CASTRGTGYTF. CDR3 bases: TGTGCCAGCACGAGGGGGACTGGCTACACCTTC.

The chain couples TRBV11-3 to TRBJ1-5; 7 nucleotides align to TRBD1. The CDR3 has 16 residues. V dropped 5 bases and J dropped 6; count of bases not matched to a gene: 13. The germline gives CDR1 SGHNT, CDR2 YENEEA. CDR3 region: CASSPKGQPGGQPQHF. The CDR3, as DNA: TGTGCCAGCAGCCCCAAGGGACAGCCGGGCGGTCAGCCCCAGCATTTT.

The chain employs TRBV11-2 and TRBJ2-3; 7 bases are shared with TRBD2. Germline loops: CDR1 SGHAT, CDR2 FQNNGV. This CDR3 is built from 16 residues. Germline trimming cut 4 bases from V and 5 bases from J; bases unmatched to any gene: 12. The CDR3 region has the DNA TGTGCCAGCAGCTGGCAAGGGGCGGGAGCGAAAGATACGCAGTATTTT. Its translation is CASSWQGAGAKDTQYF.

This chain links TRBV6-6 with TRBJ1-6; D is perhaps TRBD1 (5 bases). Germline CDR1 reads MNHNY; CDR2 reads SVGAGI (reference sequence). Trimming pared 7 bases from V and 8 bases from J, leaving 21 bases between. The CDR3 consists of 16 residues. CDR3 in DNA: TGTGCCAGCACCAAAGGGGTAGCAAGAGGAGATTCACCCCTCCACTTT. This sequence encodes CASTKGVARGDSPLHF.

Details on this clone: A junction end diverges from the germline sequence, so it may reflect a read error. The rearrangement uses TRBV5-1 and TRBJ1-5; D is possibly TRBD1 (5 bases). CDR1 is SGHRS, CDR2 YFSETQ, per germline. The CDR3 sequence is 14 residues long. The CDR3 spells CASSLGRVHQPQHF. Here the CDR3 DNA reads TGTGCCAGCAGCTTGGGCAGGGTCCATCAGCCCCAGCACTTT. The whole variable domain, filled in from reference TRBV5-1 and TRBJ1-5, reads KAGVTQTPRYLIKTRGQQVTLSCSPISGHRSVSWYQQTPGQGLQFLFEYFSETQRNKGNFPGRFSGRQFSNSRSEMNVSTLELGDSALYLCASSLGRVHQPQHFGDGTRLSIL.

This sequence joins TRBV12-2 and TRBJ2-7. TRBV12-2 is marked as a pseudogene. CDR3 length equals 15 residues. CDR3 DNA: TGTGCAAGTCGCTCCGGACGGGGCTCGGGCTACGAGCAGTACTTC. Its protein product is CASRSGRGSGYEQYF.

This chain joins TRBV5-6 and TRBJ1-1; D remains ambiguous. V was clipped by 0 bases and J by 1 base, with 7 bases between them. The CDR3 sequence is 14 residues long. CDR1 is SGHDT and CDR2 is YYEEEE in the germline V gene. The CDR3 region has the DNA TGTGCCAGCAGCTTGGGGGCTAGGAACACTGAAGCTTTCTTT. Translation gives CASSLGARNTEAFF.

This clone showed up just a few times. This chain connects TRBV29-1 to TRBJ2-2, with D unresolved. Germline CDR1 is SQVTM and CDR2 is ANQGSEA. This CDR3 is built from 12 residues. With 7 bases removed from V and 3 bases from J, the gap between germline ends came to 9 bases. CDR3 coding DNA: TGCAGCGGGTGGTCGTACACCGGGGAGCTGTTTTTT. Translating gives CSGWSYTGELFF.

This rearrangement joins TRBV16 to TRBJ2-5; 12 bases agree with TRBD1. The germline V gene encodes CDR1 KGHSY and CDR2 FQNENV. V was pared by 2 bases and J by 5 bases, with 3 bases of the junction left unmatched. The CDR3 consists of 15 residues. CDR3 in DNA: TGTGCCAGCAGCCAAATGGGACAGGGGGCTGAGACCCAGTACTTC. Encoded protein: CASSQMGQGAETQYF.

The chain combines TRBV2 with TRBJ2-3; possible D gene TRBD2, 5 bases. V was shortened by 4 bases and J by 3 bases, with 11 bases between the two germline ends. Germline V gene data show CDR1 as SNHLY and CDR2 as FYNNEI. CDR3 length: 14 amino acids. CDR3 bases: TGTGCCAGCAGTGGGCCTAGCAGGACAGATACGCAGTATTTT. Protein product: CASSGPSRTDTQYF.

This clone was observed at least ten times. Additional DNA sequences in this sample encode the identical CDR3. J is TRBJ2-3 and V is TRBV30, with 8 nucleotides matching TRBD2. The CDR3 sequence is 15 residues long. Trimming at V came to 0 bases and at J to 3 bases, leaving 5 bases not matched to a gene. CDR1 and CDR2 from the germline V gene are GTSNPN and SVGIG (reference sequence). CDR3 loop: CAWSVRTGGTDTQYF. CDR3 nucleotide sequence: TGTGCCTGGAGTGTACGGACGGGAGGGACAGATACGCAGTATTTT.

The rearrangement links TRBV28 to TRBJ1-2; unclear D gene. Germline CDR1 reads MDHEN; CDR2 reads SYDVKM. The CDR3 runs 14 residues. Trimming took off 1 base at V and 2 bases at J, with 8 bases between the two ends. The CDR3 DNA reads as TGTGCCAGCAGTTTATCAGCAGGCAACTATGGCTACACCTTC. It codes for CASSLSAGNYGYTF.

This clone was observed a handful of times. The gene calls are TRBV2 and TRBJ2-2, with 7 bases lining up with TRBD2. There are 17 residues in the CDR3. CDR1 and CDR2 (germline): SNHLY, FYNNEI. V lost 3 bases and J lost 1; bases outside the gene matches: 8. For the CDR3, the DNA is TGTGCCAGCAGTGAGTCCCGTCTAGCGGTGAACACCGGGGAGCTGTTTTTT. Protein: CASSESRLAVNTGELFF.

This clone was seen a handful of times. CDR3 loop: CASKGRRDAFF. The CDR3 DNA is TGTGCCAGTAAAGGCCGGAGGGACGCTTTCTTT. V and J are TRBV19 and TRBJ1-1; possibly TRBD1 for D (5 bases). In germline, CDR1 is LNHDA, CDR2 SQIVND (reference sequence). The V gene lost 7 bases and the J gene lost 11 bases, with 14 bases spanning the gap. This CDR3 comprises 11 residues. Variable domain in full (rest from reference TRBV19 and TRBJ1-1): DGGITQSPKYLFRKEGQNVTLSCEQNLNHDAMYWYRQDPGQGLRLIYYSQIVNDFQKGDIAEGYSVSREKKESFPLTVTSAQKNPTAFYLCASKGRRDAFFGQGTRLTVV.

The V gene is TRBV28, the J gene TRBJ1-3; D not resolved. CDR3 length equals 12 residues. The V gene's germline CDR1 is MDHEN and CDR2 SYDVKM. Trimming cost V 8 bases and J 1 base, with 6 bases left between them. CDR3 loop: CASLRSGNTIYF. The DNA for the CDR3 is TGTGCCAGCTTAAGATCTGGAAACACCATATATTTT.